Listed here are 2 T cell receptor beta chains from one sample, sequenced in a study of blood T cell repertoires in COVID-19. Clones were read by immunoSEQ multiplex PCR, and TCRdb kept only the in-frame ones, dropping some. Here the sample spans hundreds of thousands of clones, roughly 85% being singletons. The specimen was PBMCs or T cells enriched from blood (not recorded which). The receptors derive from a woman in her forties or fifties with acute COVID-19.

V usage is TRBV5-1 and J usage is TRBJ1-1; D is undetermined. Trimming took off 2 bases at V and 0 bases at J, with 5 bases between the two ends. Germline lookup yields CDR1 SGHRS and CDR2 YFSETQ. This CDR3 comprises 13 residues. CDR3 coding DNA: TGCGCCAGCAGCTTTAATATGAACACTGAAGCTTTCTTT. Its translation is CASSFNMNTEAFF.

The V gene is TRBV6-1, the J gene TRBJ1-3; D is unclear. The ends were cut back, 0 bases at V and 5 bases at J, with 11 bases in the middle. The CDR3 spans 15 residues. Germline V gene lookup returns CDR1 MNHNS and CDR2 SASEGT. CDR3 sequence reads: CASSEAGRPRNTIYF. Here the CDR3 DNA reads TGTGCCAGCAGTGAAGCCGGCAGGCCTCGAAACACCATATATTTT.